This T cell receptor (beta chain) originates from a study of blood T cell repertoires in COVID-19. Per the study methods: The assay estimated nucleated cells by amplifying reference gene primers. Libraries were prepared by immunoSEQ multiplex PCR; TCRdb keeps only in-frame clonotypes and omits some of them. The V and J calls and clone size are taken from that table; D and trimming were inferred from the DNA. In the table there are just over 95,000 clones, 81% of which are singletons. Deletions cut 5 bases from V and 0 bases from J, with 18 bases between. The CDR3 length is 17 residues. In germline, CDR1 is LNHDA, CDR2 SQIVND (reference sequence).

This clonotype was obtained from a man aged 55-75 years with acute or convalescent COVID-19. V usage is TRBV19 and J usage is TRBJ2-3; the D gene is possibly TRBD1 (5 bases). Sequenced input: peripheral blood. CDR3 protein: CASSSRNQGHSTDTQYF. CDR3 DNA sequence: TGTGCCAGTAGTTCCCGTAACCAGGGCCATAGCACAGATACGCAGTATTTT.